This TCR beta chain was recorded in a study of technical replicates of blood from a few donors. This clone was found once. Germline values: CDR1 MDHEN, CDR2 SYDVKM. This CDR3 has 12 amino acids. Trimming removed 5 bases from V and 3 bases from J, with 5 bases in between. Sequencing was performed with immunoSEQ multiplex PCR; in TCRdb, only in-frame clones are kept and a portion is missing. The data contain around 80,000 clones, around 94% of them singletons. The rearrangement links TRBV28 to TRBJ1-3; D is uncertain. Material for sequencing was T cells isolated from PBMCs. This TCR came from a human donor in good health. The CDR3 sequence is CASSRNGNTIYF. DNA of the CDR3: TGTGCCAGCAGTCGTAATGGAAACACCATATATTTT.